The following is a TCR beta chain sequence with its context. This clonotype was seen at least ten times. The antigen this receptor binds is unknown. It has no much larger one-base neighbor in the sample; base qualities were not kept. This sample was included in a study of identical twins (dated by TCRdb to between 2015 and 2016). With regard to the full study: TCR alpha and beta repertoires from monozygotic twins, unrelated adults of various ages and cord blood were deep-sequenced to test whether fetal clonotypes persist. To rule out contamination, the twin experiments were replicated at different times with different library preparation protocols. What the authors observed across the whole study: Fewer insertions were carried by abundant cord blood beta clonotypes; a weaker similar trend was observed in young adult naive repertoires, while no such trend was observed in memory repertoires. Because the same donors could not be followed over many years, conclusions were based on cross-sectional statistical analysis. Zero-insertion analyses could be partly confounded by invariant T cells such as MAIT and iNKT, though diverse VJ usage argued against such confounding for most clonotypes. A weaker excess of twin sharing was found in beta out-of-frame sequences because the signal-to-noise ratio was lowered by fewer shared sequences. In monozygotic twins, recombination models systematically underestimated out-of-frame TCR alpha sharing, but the models matched the sharing seen between unrelated individuals. Compared with coincidental sharing between unrelated individuals, out-of-frame TCR alpha sequences shared between twins had an excess of sequences with low generation probability.

The germline V and J ends show losses of 8 bases and 1 base respectively, and no gene match explains 4 bases of the junction. Taken from cysteine to phenylalanine, the CDR3 has 13 residues. Solely the CDR3 DNA is kept, with 39 bases framed from the first base. As encoded in the germline V gene (reference sequence), CDR1 is DFQATT while CDR2 is SNEGSKA. The library was made by 5' RACE. For sequencing, an Illumina HiSeq 2000 was employed. A universal primer binding site was introduced by template switching, and a unique molecular identifier was present in the final cDNA, enabling accurate counting of TCR cDNA molecules. Specific primers in the conserved constant-segment region were used to synthesize first-strand cDNA for the TCR alpha and beta chains. To control for contamination, every cDNA library was double barcoded, receiving both a SMART-Mk sample barcode and Illumina barcodes. Two successive PCR steps introduced TruSeq adapter sequences along with Illumina sample barcodes. The TCR alpha and beta cDNA libraries were sequenced on the Illumina HiSeq platform using custom primers. The original methods were these. Raw reads were processed with MiGEC to extract unique molecular identifiers, and MiXCR was used to determine CDR3 positions. Recombination models were inferred per individual with the repgenHMM and IGoR tools using an EM algorithm. Shared clonotypes were analyzed with the tcR package in R, and sharing was normalized by the product of cloneset sizes. To study raw recombination without the effects of thymic and clonal selection, out-of-frame nonproductive sequences were analyzed. In TCRdb, the public reads were trimmed at Q25 with fastp and aligned with MiXCR, with productive beta chains retained. Every distinct CDR3 protein forms one entry, paired with its most common genes and DNA. These V and J calls are TCRdb output, not the study's own analysis. The sample table contains approximately 280,000 distinct CDR3 sequences; only one count was recorded for more than 6.5% of them. The ten largest clones take up around 2.1% of the sample.

Every donor was a healthy Caucasian. The twin cohort consisted of three pairs of female monozygotic twins, all aged 18 to 29 years. Miltenyi CD45RO+ enrichment and human naive T-cell isolation kits were used to isolate memory (CD45RO+) and naive T cells from PBMC. The same data also went into a second study, on yellow fever vaccine responses in identical twins. From the second report: The authors reported that the T cell response to vaccination in identical twins appeared partly convergent and partly personalized. In identical twins, the study followed T cell clones that responded to the vaccine with precision.

The chain uses TRBV20-1 and TRBJ2-2; a stretch of 7 junction bases matches TRBD1. This sequence originates from a woman aged 18-29 years in good health. Sequences were obtained from memory (CD45RO+) T cells sorted from blood. The sample's cell subset or site label is to be understood as: CD45RO+ enriched T cells. The base sequence is TGCAGTTCCTGGACAGGGAACACCGGGGAGCTGTTTTTT. Its translation is CSSWTGNTGELFF.